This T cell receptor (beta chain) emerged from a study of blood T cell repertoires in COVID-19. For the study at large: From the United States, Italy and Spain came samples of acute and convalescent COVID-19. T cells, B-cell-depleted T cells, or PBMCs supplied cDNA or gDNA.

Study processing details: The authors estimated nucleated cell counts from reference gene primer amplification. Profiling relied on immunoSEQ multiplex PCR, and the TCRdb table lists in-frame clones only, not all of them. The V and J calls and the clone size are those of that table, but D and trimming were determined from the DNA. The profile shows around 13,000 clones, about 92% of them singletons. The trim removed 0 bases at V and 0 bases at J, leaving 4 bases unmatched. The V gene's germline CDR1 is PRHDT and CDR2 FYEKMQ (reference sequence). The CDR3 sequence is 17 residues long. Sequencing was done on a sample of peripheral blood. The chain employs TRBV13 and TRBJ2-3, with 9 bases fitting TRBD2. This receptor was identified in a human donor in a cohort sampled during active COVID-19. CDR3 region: CASSLGPSGRSTDTQYF. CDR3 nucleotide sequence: TGTGCCAGCAGCTTAGGGCCAAGCGGGAGGAGCACAGATACGCAGTATTTT. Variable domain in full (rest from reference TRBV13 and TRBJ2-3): AAGVIQSPRHLIKEKRETATLKCYPIPRHDTVYWYQQGPGQDPQFLISFYEKMQSDKGSIPDRFSAQQFSDYHSELNMSSLELGDSALYFCASSLGPSGRSTDTQYFGPGTRLTVL.